The rows below give T cell receptor beta chains drawn from one sample of a study of naive and memory T cell subsets. TCRdb redid the calling of the 5' RACE reads with MiXCR, one entry per CDR3 protein. The sample consists of about 48,000 distinct CDR3 sequences, around 5% of them appearing once. Receptors were obtained from a female donor in good health. Both conserved end residues are trimmed from each CDR3. Each record gives: clone size, J gene, V gene, CDR3 protein. Clone size is not always given. Where it is, it says once, few, many or a class for expanded clones.

size: few; J: TRBJ2-7; V: TRBV28; CDR3: ASIRFGSCSYEQY
size: many; J: TRBJ2-1; V: TRBV20-1; CDR3: SARDSRSLAGLLSSYNEQF
size: many; J: TRBJ2-1; V: TRBV29-1; CDR3: SVDRRGRSSYNEQF
size: many; J: TRBJ1-2; V: TRBV11-1; CDR3: ASSLDNLYGYT
size: many; J: TRBJ2-3; V: TRBV5-4; CDR3: ASSLAARVGGSTDTQY
size: many; J: TRBJ2-7; V: TRBV9; CDR3: ASSATGETYEQY
size: many; J: TRBJ2-1; V: TRBV12-3/TRBV12-4; CDR3: ASKGQVEQF
size: many; J: TRBJ1-2; V: TRBV6-5; CDR3: ASSYKDGLGYGYT
size: NA; J: TRBJ2-1; V: TRBV7-8; CDR3: ASSLPYPSWNEQF
size: few; J: TRBJ1-5; V: TRBV12-5; CDR3: ASGSPGPQH
size: few; J: TRBJ2-2; V: TRBV4-2; CDR3: ASSQDLAGLLLF
size: many; J: TRBJ2-2; V: TRBV6-2/TRBV6-3; CDR3: ASSYSTSGTNTGELF
size: NA; J: TRBJ2-3; V: TRBV18; CDR3: ASSTRTSGRASSATDTQY
size: many; J: TRBJ1-5; V: TRBV20-1; CDR3: SARDSIGNQPQH
size: few; J: TRBJ1-5; V: TRBV19; CDR3: ASSIIPGSNQPQH